This T cell receptor beta chain was documented in a study of T cell responses to AZD1222 COVID-19 vaccine. Trimming left V 0 bases short and J 8 bases short, with 13 bases between. The germline V gene has CDR1 GTSNPN and CDR2 SVGIG (reference sequence). The CDR3 spans 14 residues. TCRdb keeps only in-frame clones here, not all; method: immunoSEQ multiplex PCR. The sample includes around 58,000 clones, roughly 80% of them seen just once. The chain uses TRBV30 and TRBJ1-4; D is unclear. The TCR was taken from an adult in good health. This specimen consisted of peripheral blood, obtained on day 0 of AZD1222 vaccination. The CDR3 here is CAWSVGSRGEKLFF. The DNA of the CDR3 is TGTGCCTGGAGTGTAGGCTCCAGAGGGGAAAAACTGTTTTTT.